A selection of T cell receptor beta chains follows, all from one sample in a study of T cells after yellow fever vaccination. TCRdb analysed the 5' RACE reads with MiXCR anew, one entry per CDR3 protein. The sample lists 170,000 or so distinct CDR3 sequences, 5.5% to 8% occurring once. Here the sequenced sample was CD4+ T cells sorted from PBMCs, taken on the day of the first yellow fever vaccination. These receptors originate from a young man who received the YFV17D yellow fever vaccine. Both conserved end residues are part of each CDR3. Fields, in order: clone size, V gene, D gene, J gene, CDR3 DNA, CDR3 protein. The D gene is left open where the match is weak. Only part of the rows carry a size: once, few, many, or a class if the clone is expanded.

size: many
V: TRBV7-9
D: TRBD2
J: TRBJ2-3
DNA: TGTGCCAGCAGACCCAGCGGGGTGCCAGATACGCAGTATTTT
CDR3: CASRPSGVPDTQYF

size: NA
V: TRBV11-2
D: NA
J: TRBJ1-2
DNA: TGTGCCAGCAGCTTAGTGACTTCAGCTAACTATGGCTACACCTTC
CDR3: CASSLVTSANYGYTF

size: NA
V: TRBV20-1
D: NA
J: TRBJ1-1
DNA: TGCAGTGCTAGAGCGGGGTTCGCTTCAGGGGTGAGCACTGAAGCTTTCTTT
CDR3: CSARAGFASGVSTEAFF

size: NA
V: TRBV4-2
D: NA
J: TRBJ1-2
DNA: TGTGCCAGCAGCCCCCGGCTCCTCTATGGCTACACCTTC
CDR3: CASSPRLLYGYTF

size: few
V: TRBV12-3/TRBV12-4
D: TRBD1
J: TRBJ1-2
DNA: TGTGCCAGCAGTCCCGGGACAGGGGCTGGCTACACCTTC
CDR3: CASSPGTGAGYTF

size: many
V: TRBV5-1
D: NA
J: TRBJ1-1
DNA: TGCGCCAGCAGCTTGGCTGCGGGGGTGAAGACTGAAGCTTTCTTT
CDR3: CASSLAAGVKTEAFF

size: NA
V: TRBV5-1
D: NA
J: TRBJ1-2
DNA: TGCGCCAGCAGCCCGAGGGTGGGGACGGAGGGCGGCTACACCTTC
CDR3: CASSPRVGTEGGYTF

size: many
V: TRBV5-1
D: NA
J: TRBJ1-1
DNA: TGCGCCAGCAGCTTGGCTCCGCAGCCAAAAGAAGCTTTCTTT
CDR3: CASSLAPQPKEAFF

size: many
V: TRBV28
D: TRBD2
J: TRBJ2-5
DNA: TGTGCCAGCAGTTTGTTCCTAGCGGGAGGGACCCAGTACTTC
CDR3: CASSLFLAGGTQYF

size: many
V: TRBV12-3/TRBV12-4
D: NA
J: TRBJ2-7
DNA: TGTGCCAGCAGTCGGAAGGACGGAGGATACGAGCAGTACTTC
CDR3: CASSRKDGGYEQYF

size: NA
V: TRBV5-1
D: TRBD1
J: TRBJ1-1
DNA: TGCGCCAGCAGACAGGGGGCCCGTAACACTGAAGCTTTCTTT
CDR3: CASRQGARNTEAFF

size: few
V: TRBV3-1
D: TRBD1
J: TRBJ2-6
DNA: TGTGCCAGCAGCCTTGTTTTTGGGACAGGGGTCCCTGGGGCCAACGTCCTGACTTTC
CDR3: CASSLVFGTGVPGANVLTF

size: NA
V: TRBV12-3/TRBV12-4
D: NA
J: TRBJ2-1
DNA: TGTGCCAGCACCTCGGGGGATCTGGGAGGAGAGCAGTTCTTC
CDR3: CASTSGDLGGEQFF

size: many
V: TRBV6-2/TRBV6-3
D: TRBD2
J: TRBJ2-7
DNA: TGTGCCAGCAGGGAAATGGGACTAGCGCTCATCGAGCAGTACTTC
CDR3: CASREMGLALIEQYF

size: NA
V: TRBV7-2
D: NA
J: TRBJ2-3
DNA: TGTGCCAGCAGCTCGACAGGAATCACAGATACGCAGTATTTT
CDR3: CASSSTGITDTQYF

size: many
V: TRBV7-2
D: NA
J: TRBJ2-3
DNA: TGTGCCAGCAGGCCCCAGTCAGATACGCAGTATTTT
CDR3: CASRPQSDTQYF

size: NA
V: TRBV3-1
D: NA
J: TRBJ2-5
DNA: TGTGCCAGCAGCCAAGATTTAGCAGGGAGAGAGACCCAGTACTTC
CDR3: CASSQDLAGRETQYF

size: NA
V: TRBV18
D: TRBD1
J: TRBJ1-2
DNA: TGTGCCAGCTCAATGGGACAGGAGGGGTATGGCTACACCTTC
CDR3: CASSMGQEGYGYTF

size: NA
V: TRBV5-6
D: NA
J: TRBJ2-3
DNA: TGTGCCAGCAGCCTAGGGCCAGGGACTGCGCCGAATACGCAGTATTTT
CDR3: CASSLGPGTAPNTQYF

size: many
V: TRBV7-9
D: NA
J: TRBJ2-2
DNA: TGTGCCAGCAGCTTAGCGCGAATGGGTGTGCTGTTTTTT
CDR3: CASSLARMGVLFF

size: NA
V: TRBV5-1
D: NA
J: TRBJ2-2
DNA: TGCGCCAGCAGCTTGGAGGGACTGTACACCGGGGAGCTGTTTTTT
CDR3: CASSLEGLYTGELFF

size: many
V: TRBV7-9
D: TRBD1
J: TRBJ1-2
DNA: TGTGCCAGCAGCCAACCGGGACAGGGTTTATATGGCTACACCTTC
CDR3: CASSQPGQGLYGYTF

size: many
V: TRBV7-2
D: TRBD1
J: TRBJ2-2
DNA: TGTGCCAGCAGCTTAGGCCTCACAGGGGGCAGCGGGGAGCTGTTTTTT
CDR3: CASSLGLTGGSGELFF

size: NA
V: TRBV12-3/TRBV12-4
D: TRBD2
J: TRBJ2-1
DNA: TGTGCCAGCCACTGGGGGACGCCCGGGACTAGCCATGAGCAGTTCTTC
CDR3: CASHWGTPGTSHEQFF

size: few
V: TRBV9
D: NA
J: TRBJ1-2
DNA: TGTGCCAGCAGCGCCGGGCTGAATGAGGTCTATGGCTACACCTTC
CDR3: CASSAGLNEVYGYTF

size: few
V: TRBV5-5
D: NA
J: TRBJ1-2
DNA: TGTGCCAGCGGCGAGTGGGCGGGAGGCTACACCTTC
CDR3: CASGEWAGGYTF

size: many
V: TRBV4-1
D: TRBD1
J: TRBJ2-7
DNA: TGCGCCAGCAGCCCGGACAGGGTGTACGAGCAGTACTTC
CDR3: CASSPDRVYEQYF

size: few
V: TRBV4-3
D: NA
J: TRBJ1-4
DNA: TGCGCCAGCAGCCAAGATTCCTACGGGTTTGATGAAAAACTGTTTTTT
CDR3: CASSQDSYGFDEKLFF

size: few
V: TRBV12-3/TRBV12-4
D: TRBD1
J: TRBJ1-3
DNA: TGTGCCAGCAGCCCCCGACAGGGAGGCGGAAACACCATATATTTT
CDR3: CASSPRQGGGNTIYF

size: many
V: TRBV5-1
D: NA
J: TRBJ1-4
DNA: TGCGCCAGCAGCTTGGGGCAGACAAGCAATGAAAAACTGTTTTTT
CDR3: CASSLGQTSNEKLFF

size: many
V: TRBV28
D: TRBD1
J: TRBJ2-7
DNA: TGTGCCAGCAGTTTAGGGACAGACTACGAGCAGTACTTC
CDR3: CASSLGTDYEQYF

size: many
V: TRBV5-1
D: TRBD2
J: TRBJ2-1
DNA: TGCGCCAGCATGGCATCCCAAGGCGGGGGAGATGAGCAGTTCTTC
CDR3: CASMASQGGGDEQFF

size: many
V: TRBV7-8
D: NA
J: TRBJ1-1
DNA: TGTGCCAGCAGCTTAGTAGGACCGACGAACACTGAAGCTTTCTTT
CDR3: CASSLVGPTNTEAFF

size: many
V: TRBV7-2
D: TRBD1
J: TRBJ2-7
DNA: TGTGCCAGCAGCCCGGACAGGGGCCTCTCCTACGAGCAGTACTTC
CDR3: CASSPDRGLSYEQYF

size: many
V: TRBV24-1
D: TRBD2
J: TRBJ2-5
DNA: TGTGCCACCAGCGCCCTTCTAGCGGACCAAGAGACCCAGTACTTC
CDR3: CATSALLADQETQYF

size: many
V: TRBV5-1
D: TRBD2
J: TRBJ2-1
DNA: TGCGCCAGCAGCTGGGAGGGAAATGAGCAGTTCTTC
CDR3: CASSWEGNEQFF

size: NA
V: TRBV19
D: NA
J: TRBJ2-1
DNA: TGTGCCAGCGGGACACCGTACAATGAGCAGTTCTTC
CDR3: CASGTPYNEQFF

size: few
V: TRBV5-6
D: NA
J: TRBJ2-3
DNA: TGTGCCAGCAGCCAGGGGCCCAGCACAGATACGCAGTATTTT
CDR3: CASSQGPSTDTQYF

size: many
V: TRBV5-1
D: NA
J: TRBJ1-2
DNA: TGCGCCAGCAGCTTGGACCGGTATGGCTACACCTTC
CDR3: CASSLDRYGYTF

size: many
V: TRBV4-2
D: TRBD2
J: TRBJ2-4
DNA: TGTGCCAGCAGCAAGGGGACTAGCGGGGGGACAAACATTCAGTACTTC
CDR3: CASSKGTSGGTNIQYF

size: many
V: TRBV7-2
D: TRBD1
J: TRBJ2-3
DNA: TGTGCCAGCAGCTCCCGGACAGGGGATACGCAGTATTTT
CDR3: CASSSRTGDTQYF

size: many
V: TRBV12-3/TRBV12-4
D: TRBD1
J: TRBJ1-1
DNA: TGTGCCAGCAGCTCTACGGGACAGGGGATGAACACTGAAGCTTTCTTT
CDR3: CASSSTGQGMNTEAFF

size: NA
V: TRBV15
D: TRBD1
J: TRBJ1-2
DNA: TGTGCCACCAGCAGACAGCTCGGGACAGGGGGCGCGTACTATGGCTACACCTTC
CDR3: CATSRQLGTGGAYYGYTF